The sequence of this T cell receptor (beta chain) was determined in a study of molecular identifiers for immune sequencing clone quantification. Overall study findings and caveats: Spiked-in Jurkat TCR RNA corresponding to one cell was reported as detectable against 970,000 or so naive cells.

Each CDR3 protein is one row after TCRdb ran MiXCR on the PCR reads. The table shows approximately 100,000 distinct CDR3 sequences, with roughly a third occurring only once. This clonotype was observed at least ten times. Its antigen is currently unknown. This CDR3 is 16 amino acids long. The V and J ends lost 6 bases and 1 base respectively, with 18 bases between them. Germline CDR1 SQVTM, CDR2 ANQGSEA. Preparation of naive CD8 libraries involved roughly 17,000 to 1,000,000 sorted cells and 10%, 30% or 50% RNA. This sequence joins TRBV29-1 and TRBJ2-2; tentative D call: TRBD1 (6 bases). This sequence originates from a human donor in good health. Some libraries in this study had Jurkat cell RNA spiked in. Material: naive CD8+ T cells from blood, with Jurkat cell RNA spiked in. Subset defined: FACS-sorted CD8+CD4-CCR7+CD45RA+ naive T cells. CDR3: CSVTGSFLGNTGELFF. The CDR3, as DNA: TGCAGCGTAACAGGGTCTTTTCTCGGGAACACCGGGGAGCTGTTTTTT.